The source of this T cell receptor beta chain is a study of cytomegalovirus exposure and HLA in healthy donors. Deletions cut 8 bases from V and 4 bases from J, with 9 bases between. From germline, CDR1 is SNHLY and CDR2 FYNNEI. This CDR3 has 12 residues. This clone was found a few times. What it binds is not known. Study-wide results and caveats: Published work reported that the classifier diagnosed cytomegalovirus status with high specificity and sensitivity.

PCR amplification relied on 60 Vbeta primers (plus 13 Jbeta primers). Here immunoSEQ multiplex PCR was the method, and the copy in TCRdb shows in-frame clones only, minus some. The sample lists a few hundred thousand clones, around two thirds occurring once. Healthy bone marrow donors made up the donors. Sequencing was done on a sample of PBMCs. J is TRBJ1-5 and V is TRBV2; D gene unclear. The clonotype comes from a female donor in good health and CMV-seronegative. CDR3 in DNA: TGTGCCAGCCAGCCAGGAAATCAGCCCCAGCATTTT. Residues: CASQPGNQPQHF.